A single T cell receptor beta chain is shown here with its context. Its antigen is unidentified. Vbeta (60) and Jbeta (13) primers were used in the PCR. Assay used: immunoSEQ multiplex PCR; TCRdb lists only in-frame clones, some missing. In the table there are about 160,000 clones, approximately 80% of which are singletons. Between the trimmed V and J ends, which lost 7 bases and 1 base, there was a span of 19 bases. The CDR3 sequence is 16 residues long. The V gene's germline CDR1 is MDHEN and CDR2 SYDVKM. The data were taken from a study of cytomegalovirus exposure and HLA in healthy donors. Overall study findings and caveats: Later, an analysis showed that TCR beta chains associated with HLA were more clonally expanded than others that were equally common. Using a false discovery rate of 0.05, a later analysis showed that around 16,000 TCR beta sequences were associated with HLA alleles. In a later analysis, a missense DCLRE1C variant was linked to TCR beta V- and J-gene trimming.

This sequence was found in a man aged 50-60 years in good health and CMV-seropositive. The sequenced sample consisted of PBMCs. The chain joins TRBV28 to TRBJ1-1, with D perhaps matching TRBD1 (5 bases). The CDR3 DNA reads TGTGCCAGCACCGGCGGGGGTGTCGGGGCGAACACTGAAGCTTTCTTT. Translated, it gives CASTGGGVGANTEAFF.